Following are 30 T cell receptor beta chains from one sample sequenced in a study of T-cell reconstitution after alpha-beta-depleted transplantation in children. The TCRbeta library incorporated unique molecular identifiers. In TCRdb, the PCR reads were re-called with MiXCR into one record per CDR3 protein. The data show more than 200,000 distinct CDR3 sequences, under 30% seen once. Sequencing was performed on PBMCs, taken before TCRalphabeta/CD19-depleted stem cell transplant. These receptors all stem from a girl aged 2-9 years with Fanconi anemia, due to receive a stem cell transplant.

This clonotype was observed at least ten times. The chain is built from TRBV29-1 and TRBJ2-3, with 7 positions matching TRBD1. Trimming at V came to 7 bases and at J to 6 bases, leaving 7 bases not matched to a gene. Germline V gene sequence: CDR1 SQVTM, CDR2 ANQGSEA. This CDR3 is 12 amino acids long. The CDR3 spells CSEGTATDTQYF. CDR3 bases: TGCAGCGAAGGGACAGCAACCGATACGCAGTATTTT.

V is TRBV20-1 and J is TRBJ2-1; unclear D gene. The V and J ends lost 0 bases and 4 bases respectively, with 13 bases between them. Germline CDR1 and CDR2: DFQATT and SNEGSKA (reference sequence). The CDR3 has 15 amino acids. Written as DNA, the CDR3 is TGCAGTGCTAGAGATGACTCCCGCACTTACAATGAGCAGTTCTTC. Translating it yields CSARDDSRTYNEQFF.

This chain links TRBV7-2 with TRBJ2-1, with 9 bases lining up with TRBD2. The junction had 8 bases not matched to a gene; V was cut back by 5 bases and J by 6 bases. CDR1 is SGHTA, CDR2 FQGNSA, per germline. This CDR3 region has 15 residues. This CDR3 is CASSRALTSGNEQFF. CDR3 sequence (DNA): TGTGCCAGCAGCCGCGCCTTGACTAGCGGCAATGAGCAGTTCTTC.

The sample holds a few counts of this clonotype. CDR3 amino acids: CASRQTSGGTDTQYF. CDR3 nucleotide sequence: TGTGCCAGCAGGCAAACTAGCGGGGGCACAGATACGCAGTATTTT. The chain carries TRBV7-8 and TRBJ2-3; 10 bases align to TRBD2. V shed 6 bases and J 1 base; nucleotides not matched to a gene: 4. The CDR3 runs to 15 residues. In germline, CDR1 is SGHVS, CDR2 FQNEAQ.

The chain combines TRBV11-1 with TRBJ2-2; 7 positions match TRBD2. Germline V CDR1 and CDR2: SGHAT, FQDESV (reference sequence). The ends lost 8 bases at V and 1 base at J; junction bases unmatched: 16. The CDR3 sequence is 18 residues long. CDR3 sequence: CASLGSLLADRNTGELFF. In DNA form, the CDR3 reads TGTGCCAGCCTCGGCAGTCTCCTAGCGGATAGGAACACCGGGGAGCTGTTTTTT.

The chain couples TRBV4-2 to TRBJ2-3; TRBD2 agrees at 13 bases. The CDR3 covers 20 residues. Germline loops: CDR1 LGHNA, CDR2 YNFKEQ. Unmatched junction bases numbered 16, after V lost 5 bases and J lost 2 bases. The CDR3 region has the DNA TGTGCCAGCAGCACCCGACGACTAGCGGGGGGCATAGCTAACACAGATACGCAGTATTTT. Translated, it gives CASSTRRLAGGIANTDTQYF.

This clonotype came up a few times. The chain joins TRBV6-4 to TRBJ1-2; 7 positions agree with TRBD1. The V gene's germline CDR1 is MRHNA and CDR2 SNTAGT. The CDR3 has 13 amino acids. With 2 bases clipped from V and 5 bases from J, the junction kept 2 bases outside the gene matches. This CDR3 is CASSDRGPYGYTF. The CDR3 DNA reads as TGTGCCAGCAGTGACAGGGGGCCTTATGGCTACACCTTC.

In its sample, this clonotype was seen a few times. The gene calls are TRBV28 and TRBJ2-7; possible D gene TRBD2, 6 bases. Looked up from germline, CDR1 is MDHEN and CDR2 is SYDVKM. This CDR3 is built from 14 residues. Trimming shortened V by 8 bases and J by 1 base, and 15 bases separated the two germline ends. The CDR3 here is CASAHRAGSYEQYF. The CDR3 nucleotides are TGTGCCAGCGCCCACCGGGCGGGGTCCTACGAGCAGTACTTC.

The chain employs TRBV12-3 or TRBV12-4 and TRBJ2-2; D possibly corresponds to TRBD2 (5 bases). The CDR3 is made up of 13 amino acids. Trimming removed 0 bases from V and 7 bases from J, with 6 bases in between. As DNA, the CDR3 is TGTGCCAGCAGTTTAGCGACTAACGGGGAGCTGTTTTTT. Protein sequence: CASSLATNGELFF.

The table lists this clonotype with many counts. V is TRBV20-1 and J is TRBJ1-2; no clear D. The CDR3 is 12 residues long. Germline V gene lookup returns CDR1 DFQATT and CDR2 SNEGSKA (reference sequence). Trimming took 6 bases from V and 2 from J, leaving 10 bases between them. The CDR3 spells CSARIGNYGYTF. In DNA form, the CDR3 reads TGCAGTGCGAGAATAGGGAACTATGGCTACACCTTC.

This clonotype was counted at least ten times. This chain joins TRBV20-1 and TRBJ2-7, with 9 bases matching TRBD2. Germline assignment: CDR1 DFQATT and CDR2 SNEGSKA (reference sequence). J gave up 2 bases and V 6 bases, and 14 bases lay outside the gene matches. This CDR3 comprises 16 residues. The CDR3 is CSAGPPTLAGPYEQYF. The CDR3 bases are TGCAGTGCGGGCCCCCCCACTCTAGCGGGACCCTACGAGCAGTACTTC.

This clonotype appeared a few times. The gene calls are TRBV21-1 and TRBJ1-3; TRBD1 is the table's D call and was not checked against the DNA. TRBV21-1 is a pseudogene locus. The CDR3 runs to 18 residues. The CDR3 protein is CASSKCRAGVFSGNTIYF. In DNA form, the CDR3 reads TGTGCCAGCAGCAAATGTCGGGCAGGGGTATTCTCTGGAAACACCATATATTTT.

V gene TRBV7-3 combines with J gene TRBJ2-3; D possibly corresponds to TRBD1 (6 bases). The CDR3 is 17 amino acids. The germline CDR1 and CDR2 sequences are SGHTA and FQGTGA. V lost 5 bases to trimming and J lost 6 bases, with 24 bases between them. CDR3 protein: CASSPIGTVRGWDTQYF. As DNA, the CDR3 is TGTGCCAGCAGCCCCATAGGCACAGTAAGGGGGTGGGATACGCAGTATTTT. The complete variable domain, with remaining parts taken from reference TRBV7-3 and TRBJ2-3, reads GAGVSQTPSNKVTEKGKYVELRCDPISGHTALYWYRQSLGQGPEFLIYFQGTGAADDSGLPNDRFFAVRPEGSVSTLKIQRTERGDSAVYLCASSPIGTVRGWDTQYFGPGTRLTVL.

The sample holds many counts of this clonotype. This chain links TRBV4-2 with TRBJ1-3; 12 bases are a match to TRBD1. V trimming: 1 base; J trimming: 0 bases; junction bases outside the gene matches: 7. Germline V lookup: CDR1 LGHNA, CDR2 YNFKEQ. This CDR3 has 19 amino acids. CDR3 nucleotide sequence: TGTGCCAGCAGCCAAGGGGGGACAGGGGGCTCCGACTCTGGAAACACCATATATTTT. It codes for CASSQGGTGGSDSGNTIYF.

The chain couples TRBV21-1 to TRBJ2-1; the table names TRBD1, a call not compared with the DNA. TRBV21-1 is termed a pseudogene. The CDR3 runs to 19 residues. The CDR3 DNA reads as TGTGCCAGCAGCCCCACAGGGTTCGTTGATATTCGCCGCTACAATGAGCAGTTCTTC. Translation gives CASSPTGFVDIRRYNEQFF.

The gene calls are TRBV11-2 and TRBJ2-3; the D gene is possibly TRBD1 (6 bases). Germline loops: CDR1 SGHAT, CDR2 FQNNGV. V shed 4 bases and J shed 2 bases, with 16 bases lying between them. The CDR3 is 16 residues long. The DNA for the CDR3 is TGTGCCAGCAGCTCACTTTGGACAGCGATCACAGATACGCAGTATTTT. This codes for CASSSLWTAITDTQYF.

The chain recombines TRBV28 with TRBJ2-3, with D unresolved. The germline V and J ends were trimmed by 1 base and 1 base, with 9 bases remaining between them. This CDR3 has 15 residues. Germline V CDR1 and CDR2: MDHEN, SYDVKM. The CDR3 sequence is CASSLFARGTDTQYF. CDR3 bases: TGTGCCAGCAGTTTATTCGCCCGGGGCACAGATACGCAGTATTTT.

This clonotype was seen ten or more times. The genes are TRBV4-2 and TRBJ2-2; D gene ambiguous. The CDR3 contains 15 residues. CDR1 and CDR2 (germline): LGHNA, YNFKEQ. V was trimmed by 1 base and J by 3 bases, leaving 9 bases between them. This CDR3 reads CASSQGRRDTGELFF. Here the CDR3 DNA reads TGTGCCAGCAGCCAAGGTAGAAGGGACACCGGGGAGCTGTTTTTT.

This chain connects TRBV20-1 to TRBJ2-3, with D hard to call. Germline CDR1 is DFQATT and CDR2 is SNEGSKA (reference sequence). Trimming left V 0 bases short and J 2 bases short, with 6 bases between. The CDR3 covers 13 residues. The CDR3 DNA sequence: TGCAGTGCTAGAGATGGCAACACAGATACGCAGTATTTT. Residues: CSARDGNTDTQYF.

This clonotype has more than one count but fewer than ten. The J gene is TRBJ2-7, the V gene TRBV6-1; 7 positions match TRBD1. The junction had 8 bases not matched to a gene; V was cut back by 8 bases and J by 4 bases. Germline V gene lookup returns CDR1 MNHNS and CDR2 SASEGT. The CDR3 is made up of 13 amino acids. The CDR3 bases are TGTGCCAGCGGGTTCGACAGGGTATACGAGCAGTACTTC. This gives the protein CASGFDRVYEQYF.

This clonotype has ten or more counts. The genes are TRBV12-5 and TRBJ2-1, with 8 bases fitting TRBD1. Per germline, CDR1 LGHNT and CDR2 FRNRAP. The CDR3 contains 13 residues. V dropped 6 bases and J dropped 4; count of bases not matched to a gene: 2. CDR3 in DNA: TGTGCTAGTGGACAGGGGGGATACAATGAGCAGTTCTTC. Amino acids: CASGQGGYNEQFF.

The table lists this clonotype with many counts. The V call is TRBV12-3 or TRBV12-4, the J call TRBJ2-7, with D uncertain. V dropped 7 bases and J dropped 3 bases, with 19 bases sitting between them. There are 15 residues in the CDR3. The CDR3, as DNA: TGTGCCAGCATTAAAACCGGCGTAAGGAGCTACGAGCAGTACTTC. Its protein is CASIKTGVRSYEQYF.

This clonotype occurred many times. V is TRBV12-3 or TRBV12-4 and J is TRBJ2-2, with D possibly being TRBD1 (6 bases). There are 14 residues in the CDR3. Trimming cost V 3 bases and J 5 bases, with 10 bases left between them. Here the CDR3 reads CASSLRQVTGELFF. The CDR3, as DNA: TGTGCCAGCAGTTTGCGACAGGTGACCGGGGAGCTGTTTTTT.

This clonotype was seen ten or more times. The chain has TRBV2 and TRBJ2-1; no clear D. This CDR3 contains 16 residues. V was cut by 6 bases and J by 2 bases, with 17 bases left in between. Germline CDR1 is SNHLY and CDR2 is FYNNEI. The CDR3 nucleotides are TGTGCCAGCAGCGCAAGAGACGGGCTCGCCTACAATGAGCAGTTCTTC. Translating it yields CASSARDGLAYNEQFF.

This clonotype was counted ten times or more. A junction end diverges from the germline sequence, so it may reflect a read error. The V and J genes are TRBV12-3 or TRBV12-4 and TRBJ2-3, with 10 bases identical to TRBD2. The CDR3 spans 14 residues. This CDR3 reads CASSIAGGSDTQYF. CDR3 bases: TGTGCCAGCAGTATAGCGGGGGGTTCTGATACGCAGTATTTT.

CDR3 coding DNA: TGTGCCAGCACTGCCGGGACAGGGATAAGTGGCGAGCAGTACTTC. Translation: CASTAGTGISGEQYF. The gene calls are TRBV25-1 and TRBJ2-7, with TRBD1 matching 9 bases. V shed 7 bases and J 6 bases; nucleotides not matched to a gene: 13. The germline V gene encodes CDR1 MGHDK and CDR2 SYGVNS. The CDR3 has 15 amino acids.

This clonotype was detected only a few times. This rearrangement joins TRBV29-1 to TRBJ2-6; D not resolved. The length of the CDR3 is 13 residues. Germline CDR1 and CDR2: SQVTM and ANQGSEA. The V and J ends lost 5 bases and 4 bases respectively, with 9 bases between them. Here the CDR3 reads CSVLFRGANVLTF. The CDR3 DNA follows: TGCAGCGTTCTCTTTCGGGGGGCCAACGTCCTGACTTTC.

This clonotype was seen ten or more times. The chain links TRBV29-1 to TRBJ2-7, with D perhaps matching TRBD2 (6 bases). The CDR3 contains 14 residues. The germline CDR1 and CDR2 sequences are SQVTM and ANQGSEA. Trimming pared 4 bases from V and 0 bases from J, leaving 13 bases between. CDR3 coding DNA: TGCAGCGTTGCACTAGGGGAGGTCTCCTACGAGCAGTACTTC. Residues: CSVALGEVSYEQYF.

This clonotype occurred many times. The chain uses TRBV12-3 or TRBV12-4 and TRBJ2-2; unclear D gene. Between the trimmed V and J ends, which lost 5 bases and 0 bases, there was a span of 10 bases. The CDR3 runs 15 residues. The CDR3 DNA sequence: TGTGCCAGCAGTCCCTACCACTCGAACACCGGGGAGCTGTTTTTT. This encodes CASSPYHSNTGELFF.

In this sample, this clonotype turned up a few times. J is TRBJ2-1 and V is TRBV12-3 or TRBV12-4; TRBD1 aligns across 11 bases. The CDR3 covers 15 residues. With 8 bases clipped from V and 8 bases from J, the junction kept 11 bases outside the gene matches. CDR3 nucleotides: TGTGCCAGCGATCTAGGACAGGGGGCACCGGATGAGCAGTTCTTC. Translated, it gives CASDLGQGAPDEQFF.